One and the same sample provided the 18 T cell receptor beta chains below, sequenced in a study of cytomegalovirus exposure and HLA in healthy donors. PCR involved 60 Vbeta and 13 Jbeta primers. Sequencing used immunoSEQ multiplex PCR; TCRdb keeps in-frame clones, though not all of them. The sample has around 180,000 clones; over 60% are singletons. The sequenced sample consisted of PBMCs. The receptors originated from a woman aged 40 to 49 in good health and CMV-seronegative.

The V call is TRBV4-1, the J call TRBJ1-2; D uncertain. Trimming cost V 3 bases and J 5 bases, with 7 bases left between them. Germline V gene sequence: CDR1 MGHRA, CDR2 YSYEKL. The CDR3 sequence is 12 residues long. DNA of the CDR3: TGCGCCAGCAGCCATGTCCTATATGGCTACACCTTC. It codes for CASSHVLYGYTF.

This clone was seen a handful of times. This chain connects TRBV2 to TRBJ1-2, with D perhaps matching TRBD1 (5 bases). CDR1 is SNHLY, CDR2 FYNNEI, per germline. This CDR3 contains 14 residues. The V end was cut by 2 bases, the J end by 3 bases, with 10 bases between. The CDR3 here is CASSESRVDYGYTF. The CDR3 DNA reads TGTGCCAGCAGTGAAAGCAGGGTCGACTATGGCTACACCTTC.

In its sample, this clone was seen once. This rearrangement joins TRBV5-1 to TRBJ2-5; 9 bases align to TRBD2. The CDR3 covers 14 residues. Per the germline V gene, CDR1 is SGHRS and CDR2 is YFSETQ. The V and J ends lost 4 bases and 4 bases, in that order; junction bases with no gene match: 5. Here the CDR3 DNA reads TGCGCCAGCAGCCCCATAGCGGGAGTAGAGACCCAGTACTTC. Protein sequence: CASSPIAGVETQYF.

The rearrangement joins TRBV6-5 to TRBJ1-2; D uncertain. CDR3 length: 13 residues. CDR1 and CDR2 from the germline V gene are MNHEY and SVGAGI. V gave up 2 bases and J gave up 4 bases, with 8 bases separating them. CDR3 sequence: CASSYMDSYGYTF. CDR3 nucleotide sequence: TGTGCCAGCAGTTACATGGACTCCTATGGCTACACCTTC.

The gene calls are TRBV5-1 and TRBJ2-1, with D perhaps matching TRBD1 (6 bases). The germline V gene encodes CDR1 SGHRS and CDR2 YFSETQ. Between the trimmed V and J ends, which lost 4 bases and 10 bases, there was a span of 21 bases. The CDR3 sequence is 15 residues long. CDR3 coding DNA: TGCGCCAGCAGCCTCCAGGGGCGAGCTGCGCGCGAGCAGTTCTTC. Translation: CASSLQGRAAREQFF.

The rearrangement joins TRBV27 to TRBJ1-4; 8 bases are a match to TRBD1. Per germline, CDR1 MNHEY and CDR2 SMNVEV (reference sequence). V lost 4 bases to trimming and J lost 0 bases; unmatched junction nucleotides: 7. CDR3 length: 17 residues. The CDR3 sequence is CASSYPQGEPTNEKLFF. Written as DNA, the CDR3 is TGTGCCAGCAGTTACCCACAGGGGGAGCCAACTAATGAAAAACTGTTTTTT.

This rearrangement joins TRBV6-1 to TRBJ2-5; 10 bases map to TRBD2. Germline V gene data show CDR1 as MNHNS and CDR2 as SASEGT. The CDR3 length is 14 residues. J gave up 5 bases and V 6 bases, and 6 bases lay outside the gene matches. The DNA of the CDR3 is TGTGCCAGCAGCCCCGGGACTAGCGCCGAGACCCAGTACTTC. Residues: CASSPGTSAETQYF.

J is TRBJ1-2 and V is TRBV29-1, with D possibly being TRBD1 (6 bases). V was shortened by 6 bases and J by 8 bases, with 16 bases between the two germline ends. The CDR3 contains 12 residues. Germline CDR1 reads SQVTM; CDR2 reads ANQGSEA. CDR3 protein: CSVTDRGYGYTF. CDR3 DNA: TGCAGCGTGACGGACAGAGGATACGGCTACACCTTC.

The chain carries TRBV18 and TRBJ2-1, with TRBD2 matching 10 bases. Germline lookup yields CDR1 KGHSH and CDR2 LQKENI. The CDR3 is 15 amino acids. With 2 bases clipped from V and 2 bases from J, the junction kept 0 bases outside the gene matches. The CDR3 nucleotides read TGTGCCAGCTCACCAGGGACTAGCGCCTACAATGAGCAGTTCTTC. As protein: CASSPGTSAYNEQFF.

This clone was recorded only once. V is TRBV6-1 and J is TRBJ1-2; D ambiguous. This CDR3 is 14 amino acids long. Between the trimmed V and J ends, which lost 7 bases and 2 bases, there was a span of 14 bases. Germline V CDR1 and CDR2: MNHNS, SASEGT. CDR3 in DNA: TGTGCCAGCAAGGTCGACGGGTTCAACTATGGCTACACCTTC. The encoded protein is CASKVDGFNYGYTF.

CDR3 DNA: TGCGCCAGCAACCTGGGACTACACAAGGAGACCCAGTACTTC. Translated, it gives CASNLGLHKETQYF. This chain connects TRBV4-3 to TRBJ2-5; TRBD2 aligns across 7 bases. This CDR3 has 14 residues. The germline V gene encodes CDR1 LGHNA and CDR2 YSLEER. Trimming removed 7 bases from V and 5 bases from J; junction bases left unmatched: 10.

The chain employs TRBV6-5 and TRBJ1-1; 7 bases line up with TRBD1. The CDR3 runs 11 residues. The germline V gene encodes CDR1 MNHEY and CDR2 SVGAGI. Trimming removed 7 bases from V and 8 bases from J; junction bases left unmatched: 4. CDR3 in amino acids: CASIRGKEAFF. The CDR3 DNA reads TGTGCCAGCATCAGGGGGAAAGAAGCTTTCTTT.

The rearrangement joins TRBV6-5 to TRBJ1-1, with a tentative D call TRBD1 (6 bases). CDR1 MNHEY and CDR2 SVGAGI come from the germline V gene. The CDR3 consists of 15 residues. V lost 5 bases and J 1 base, leaving 14 bases between the germline ends. The DNA for the CDR3 is TGTGCCAGCAGTCCACCGGGACACCAGAACACTGAAGCTTTCTTT. Residues: CASSPPGHQNTEAFF.

This clone has a single count. V usage is TRBV27 and J usage is TRBJ2-1; the match to TRBD1 covers 7 bases. With V trimmed by 3 bases and J by 0 bases, 8 bases remained unmatched. The length of the CDR3 is 17 residues. The germline V gene encodes CDR1 MNHEY and CDR2 SMNVEV (reference sequence). CDR3: CASSFRTGTASYNEQFF. CDR3 nucleotide sequence: TGTGCCAGCAGTTTTCGAACCGGGACAGCCTCCTACAATGAGCAGTTCTTC.

The gene calls are TRBV7-2 and TRBJ1-2; D remains ambiguous. This CDR3 has 18 amino acids. The V gene's germline CDR1 is SGHTA and CDR2 FQGNSA. The V end was cut by 2 bases, the J end by 0 bases, with 19 bases between. The CDR3 reads CASSLSDLIREANYGYTF. CDR3 DNA: TGTGCCAGCAGCTTAAGCGACCTTATTCGTGAAGCTAACTATGGCTACACCTTC.

The chain has TRBV6-1 and TRBJ2-5; tentatively, D is TRBD1 (5 bases). The CDR3 loop spans 15 amino acids. Germline V gene lookup returns CDR1 MNHNS and CDR2 SASEGT. V lost 3 bases and J 1 base, leaving 12 bases between the germline ends. The CDR3 is CASSDQGIPQETQYF. Written as DNA, the CDR3 is TGTGCCAGCAGTGATCAGGGAATCCCCCAAGAGACCCAGTACTTC.

As concerns this clone: One end of the junction is discordant with germline, which a read error may explain. V usage is TRBV5-4 and J usage is TRBJ2-3; D may be TRBD2 (7 bases). CDR3 length: 13 amino acids. Germline-derived CDR1 and CDR2 are SGHNT and YYREEE (reference sequence). CDR3 sequence (DNA): TGTGCCGGCAGCTTGGGAGGGGGAGATACGCAGTATTTT. Protein: CAGSLGGGDTQYF.

The V call is TRBV11-1, the J call TRBJ2-5; 14 nucleotides match TRBD2. CDR1 and CDR2 from the germline V gene are SGHAT and FQDESV (reference sequence). The CDR3 sequence is 14 residues long. Trimming removed 5 bases from V and 5 bases from J; junction bases left unmatched: 1. This chain's CDR3 is CASSRTSGRETQYF. CDR3 DNA sequence: TGTGCCAGCAGCCGGACTAGCGGGAGGGAGACCCAGTACTTC.